This T cell receptor beta chain comes out of a study of blood T cell repertoires in COVID-19. The repertoire was sequenced with immunoSEQ multiplex PCR; TCRdb's copy has only in-frame clones and lacks some. The sample yields about 90,000 clones, 75% to 90% seen once. The germline gives CDR1 SNHLY, CDR2 FYNNEI. The CDR3 has 15 residues. Trimming cost V 4 bases and J 7 bases; bases outside gene matches: 3. The sequence was collected from a man at least 80 years old with active or convalescent COVID-19. The chain links TRBV2 to TRBJ2-1; 14 positions agree with TRBD2. Sequenced: peripheral blood. DNA of the CDR3: TGTGCCAGCAGTGGACTAGCGGGAGGGAATAATGAGCAGTTCTTC. Protein: CASSGLAGGNNEQFF.